The 19 T cell receptor beta chains below were found in one sample sequenced in a study of beta chain features in type 1 diabetes. Every bit of the isolated RNA underwent reverse transcription, so sequencing read expressed TCRB transcripts. The repertoire was sequenced with immunoSEQ multiplex PCR; TCRdb's copy has only in-frame clones and lacks some. This repertoire shows roughly 370,000 clones, approximately 15% found once; its top ten account for around 0.035%. The sample comprised naive CD4+ T cells from blood. The receptors were sampled from a man aged 25 to 45 in good health.

This clone was seen a few times. The chain employs TRBV18 and TRBJ1-5; a possible D gene is TRBD1 (5 bases). The CDR3 is 14 amino acids. CDR1 is KGHSH, CDR2 LQKENI, per germline. V was trimmed by 5 bases and J by 1 base, leaving 9 bases between them. The CDR3 is CASSGAGSNQPQHF. The DNA for the CDR3 is TGTGCCAGCTCAGGGGCGGGGAGCAATCAGCCCCAGCATTTT.

The rearrangement links TRBV29-1 to TRBJ2-7; D remains ambiguous. The CDR3 has 12 amino acids. V was cut by 2 bases and J by 2 bases, with 7 bases left in between. Germline values: CDR1 SQVTM, CDR2 ANQGSEA. CDR3 sequence: CSVENRPYEQYF. The CDR3 coding sequence is TGCAGCGTTGAAAACAGACCCTACGAGCAGTACTTC.

The chain employs TRBV6-1 and TRBJ1-3; D unclear. This CDR3 is built from 15 residues. Germline CDR1 reads MNHNS; CDR2 reads SASEGT. The V end was cut by 2 bases, the J end by 0 bases, with 8 bases between. The CDR3 region is CASSEFTVSGNTIYF. The CDR3 coding sequence is TGTGCCAGCAGTGAATTCACAGTCTCTGGAAACACCATATATTTT.

The rearrangement joins TRBV25-1 to TRBJ2-7, with 7 nucleotides matching TRBD2. Germline values: CDR1 MGHDK, CDR2 SYGVNS. Trimming cost V 7 bases and J 3 bases; bases outside gene matches: 9. The CDR3 has 14 residues. The CDR3: CASTPTGGVYEQYF. The CDR3 region has the DNA TGTGCCAGCACTCCCACTGGGGGGGTCTACGAGCAGTACTTC.

In this sample, this clone turned up a few times. The rearrangement joins TRBV14 to TRBJ1-1, with TRBD1 identical over 10 bases. V shed 4 bases and J 3 bases; nucleotides not matched to a gene: 5. The CDR3 spans 15 residues. Germline CDR1 reads SGHDN; CDR2 reads FVKESK. CDR3 in DNA: TGTGCCAGCAGCCGTAGACAGGGGGCTGACACTGAAGCTTTCTTT. The encoded protein is CASSRRQGADTEAFF.

The genes are TRBV7-2 and TRBJ2-3, with 11 bases lining up with TRBD2. In germline, CDR1 is SGHTA, CDR2 FQGNSA. The CDR3 is made up of 16 amino acids. V gave up 3 bases and J gave up 4 bases; unmatched junction bases: 6. CDR3 nucleotides: TGTGCCAGCAGCTTTCCACTAGCGGGAGTGGCAGATACGCAGTATTTT. It specifies CASSFPLAGVADTQYF.

The V gene is TRBV9, the J gene TRBJ2-2; D may match TRBD1 or TRBD2 (6 bases each). Germline CDR1 SGDLS, CDR2 YYNGEE. Trimming left V 6 bases short and J 6 bases short, with 18 bases between. This CDR3 region has 15 residues. CDR3 coding DNA: TGTGCCAGCACCCTGGGGGGCGGATCCCCCGGGGAGCTGTTTTTT. Its translation is CASTLGGGSPGELFF.

This chain uses TRBV29-1 with TRBJ2-5; unclear D gene. There are 11 residues in the CDR3. In germline, CDR1 is SQVTM, CDR2 ANQGSEA. Trimming pared 2 bases from V and 5 bases from J, leaving 6 bases between. The CDR3 coding sequence is TGCAGCGTTGAATTCGGGGAGACCCAGTACTTC. It codes for CSVEFGETQYF.

This clone was detected a few times. The CDR3 bases are TGTGCCAGCAGTTCCCCTTTCATGGCGGGAGACACCCCCAACACCGGGGAGCTGTTTTTT. Translating gives CASSSPFMAGDTPNTGELFF. This rearrangement joins TRBV28 to TRBJ2-2, with 7 positions matching TRBD2. The CDR3 totals 20 residues. The V gene end was trimmed by 4 bases and the J gene end by 2 bases; junction bases not matched to a gene: 19. Germline loops: CDR1 MDHEN, CDR2 SYDVKM.

The chain employs TRBV5-1 and TRBJ2-3; D possibly corresponds to TRBD2 (5 bases). The CDR3 sequence is 15 residues long. V was clipped by 3 bases and J by 1 base, with 12 bases between them. CDR1 is SGHRS and CDR2 is YFSETQ in the germline V gene. The CDR3 protein is CASSSNLAGTDTQYF. The CDR3, as DNA: TGCGCCAGCAGCTCGAACCTAGCAGGCACAGATACGCAGTATTTT.

The genes are TRBV5-1 and TRBJ2-5; D might be TRBD1 (6 bases). Germline values: CDR1 SGHRS, CDR2 YFSETQ. Trimming left V 0 bases short and J 2 bases short, with 11 bases between. The length of the CDR3 is 15 residues. DNA for the CDR3: TGCGCCAGCAGCTTGGCCGGGACAACTCAAGAGACCCAGTACTTC. This codes for CASSLAGTTQETQYF. Full variable domain (rest looked up from reference TRBV5-1 and TRBJ2-5): KAGVTQTPRYLIKTRGQQVTLSCSPISGHRSVSWYQQTPGQGLQFLFEYFSETQRNKGNFPGRFSGRQFSNSRSEMNVSTLELGDSALYLCASSLAGTTQETQYFGPGTRLLVL.

This clone was counted a few times. The chain couples TRBV27 to TRBJ1-1, with D unresolved. CDR1 and CDR2 (germline): MNHEY, SMNVEV (reference sequence). The CDR3 covers 13 residues. The V gene lost 9 bases and the J gene lost 0 bases, with 11 bases spanning the gap. DNA for the CDR3: TGTGCCAGTAGGGTCACTATGAACACTGAAGCTTTCTTT. Translation: CASRVTMNTEAFF.

As regards this clone: Other DNA variants within this sample encode the same CDR3. CDR3 sequence: CASSPPTGTDTQYF. CDR3 bases: TGTGCCAGCTCACCCCCTACTGGCACAGATACGCAGTATTTT. The rearrangement joins TRBV18 to TRBJ2-3; D uncertain. The germline V and J ends were trimmed by 3 bases and 1 base, with 8 bases remaining between them. CDR1 and CDR2 (germline): KGHSH, LQKENI. The CDR3 sequence is 14 residues long.

The gene calls are TRBV2 and TRBJ2-7; D is uncertain. Looked up from germline, CDR1 is SNHLY and CDR2 is FYNNEI. The CDR3 is made up of 11 amino acids. V lost 4 bases, J lost 4 bases, and 5 bases lay in between. The CDR3 bases are TGTGCCAGCAGTGTCGGGTACGAGCAGTACTTC. Its translation: CASSVGYEQYF.

This clone turned up a few times. The gene calls are TRBV4-3 and TRBJ2-7; D is tentatively TRBD1 or TRBD2 (5 bases each). Trimming removed 0 bases from V and 2 bases from J, with 8 bases in between. The germline gives CDR1 LGHNA, CDR2 YSLEER. CDR3 length: 14 amino acids. Written as DNA, the CDR3 is TGCGCCAGCAGCCAAGATCAGGGACCCTACGAGCAGTACTTC. Its translation is CASSQDQGPYEQYF.

In this sample, this clone turned up a few times. This chain joins TRBV23-1 and TRBJ2-7; TRBD1 is a possible D gene (5 bases). TRBV23-1 is an ORF, and what it does is uncertain. The V end was cut by 0 bases, the J end by 5 bases, with 8 bases between. The CDR3 is 13 residues long. In nucleotides, the CDR3 is TGCGCCAGCAGTCAATCGGACACTAACGAGCAGTACGTC. Its translation is CASSQSDTNEQYV.

This clone was seen more than once but under ten times. The rearrangement links TRBV25-1 to TRBJ2-2; D unclear. The germline CDR1 and CDR2 sequences are MGHDK and SYGVNS. The CDR3 runs 15 residues. V was pared by 0 bases and J by 7 bases, with 12 bases between. The CDR3 is CASSEYRLQNGELFF. DNA of the CDR3: TGTGCCAGCAGTGAATATCGGCTCCAGAACGGGGAGCTGTTTTTT.

V is TRBV14 and J is TRBJ2-7, with TRBD1 matching over 10 bases. The V gene end was trimmed by 3 bases and the J gene end by 5 bases; junction bases not matched to a gene: 4. CDR3 size: 14 residues. The germline V gene encodes CDR1 SGHDN and CDR2 FVKESK. CDR3 in DNA: TGTGCCAGCAGCCAGGCGACAGGGGGCAACGAGCAGTACTTC. It codes for CASSQATGGNEQYF. Full variable domain (missing parts from reference TRBV14 and TRBJ2-7): EAGVTQFPSHSVIEKGQTVTLRCDPISGHDNLYWYRRVMGKEIKFLLHFVKESKQDESGMPNNRFLAERTGGTYSTLKVQPAELEDSGVYFCASSQATGGNEQYFGPGTRLTVT.

This sequence joins TRBV5-1 and TRBJ2-7; unclear D gene. The V and J ends lost 3 bases and 9 bases respectively, with 16 bases between them. The CDR3 is made up of 13 amino acids. Per germline, CDR1 SGHRS and CDR2 YFSETQ. CDR3 in amino acids: CASSSPALGWQYF. CDR3 nucleotide sequence: TGCGCCAGCAGCTCACCAGCCTTGGGATGGCAGTACTTC.